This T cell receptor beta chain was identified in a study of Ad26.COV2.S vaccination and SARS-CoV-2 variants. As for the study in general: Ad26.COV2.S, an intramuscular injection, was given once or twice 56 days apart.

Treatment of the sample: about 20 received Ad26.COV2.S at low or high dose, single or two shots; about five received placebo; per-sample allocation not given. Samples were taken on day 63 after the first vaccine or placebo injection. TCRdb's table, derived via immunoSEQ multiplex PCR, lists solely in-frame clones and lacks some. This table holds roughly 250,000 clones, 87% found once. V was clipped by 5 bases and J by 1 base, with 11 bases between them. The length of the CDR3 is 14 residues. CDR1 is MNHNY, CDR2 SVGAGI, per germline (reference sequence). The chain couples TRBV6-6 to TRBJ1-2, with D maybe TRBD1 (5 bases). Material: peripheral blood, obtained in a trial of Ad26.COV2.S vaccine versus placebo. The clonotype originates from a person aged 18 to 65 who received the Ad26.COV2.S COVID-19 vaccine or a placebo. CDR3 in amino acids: CASSDTGVNYGYTF. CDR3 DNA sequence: TGTGCCAGCAGTGATACAGGCGTTAACTATGGCTACACCTTC.